This record looks at one TCR beta chain sequence and its context. In the study's own analysis: Amplification with reference gene primers provided the estimates of nucleated cell counts. Sequencing was performed with immunoSEQ multiplex PCR; in TCRdb, only in-frame clones are kept and a portion is missing. V and J calls plus clone size are reproduced from that table; the DNA served to infer D and trimming. The sample contains about 76,000 clones, more than 75% of which appear only once. These data are taken from a study of blood T cell repertoires in COVID-19. At the level of the study: Samples taken during acute and convalescent COVID-19 were collected in the United States, Italy and Spain. In each case, the material was cDNA or gDNA derived from T cells, B-cell-depleted T cells, or PBMCs.

Trimming cost V 6 bases and J 7 bases; bases outside gene matches: 14. The CDR3 is 16 residues long. Germline CDR1 reads SNHLY; CDR2 reads FYNNEI. Sequences were obtained from peripheral blood. The chain has TRBV2 and TRBJ2-3; 9 bases match TRBD2. This clonotype was sampled from a human donor in a cohort sampled during active COVID-19. Here the CDR3 reads CASRHPSGVLRNTQYF. The DNA for the CDR3 is TGTGCCAGCAGGCACCCTAGCGGGGTATTACGGAATACGCAGTATTTT. The full variable domain, rest sourced from reference TRBV2 and TRBJ2-3, is EPEVTQTPSHQVTQMGQEVILRCVPISNHLYFYWYRQILGQKVEFLVSFYNNEISEKSEIFDDQFSVERPDGSNFTLKIRSTKLEDSAMYFCASRHPSGVLRNTQYFGPGTRLTVL.